This T cell receptor (beta chain) was sequenced for a study of T-cell reconstitution after alpha-beta-depleted transplantation in children. Per the germline V gene, CDR1 is KGHDR and CDR2 is SFDVKD. The CDR3 has 15 amino acids. V shed 3 bases and J shed 0 bases, with 8 bases lying between them. Study conclusions and caveats: Diversity of TCRbeta at day 60 was high in some patients, arising from surviving recipient T cells and thymic progenitors. Newly produced T cells mostly accounted for T-cell counts and diversity one year post-transplant. The study reportedly traced alpha-beta T cells about two months after transplant to several hundred expanded graft clones.

Unique molecular identifiers were built into the TCRbeta library. TCRdb re-called the PCR reads through MiXCR, storing one row per CDR3 protein. The table has hundreds of thousands of distinct CDR3 sequences, under 25% seen once. In regard to this clonotype: Antigen: not known.

The J gene is TRBJ1-5, the V gene TRBV24-1; D gene uncertain. The sequencing used PBMCs, mostly from graft donor cells, collected 360 days after TCRalphabeta/CD19-depleted stem cell transplant. The clonotype comes from a boy under three years old who had a stem cell transplant for acute myeloid leukemia, so the T cells may come from the graft donor. The CDR3 nucleotides are TGTGCCACCAGTGATGCCAGGTATAGCAATCAGCCCCAGCATTTT. Amino acids: CATSDARYSNQPQHF.